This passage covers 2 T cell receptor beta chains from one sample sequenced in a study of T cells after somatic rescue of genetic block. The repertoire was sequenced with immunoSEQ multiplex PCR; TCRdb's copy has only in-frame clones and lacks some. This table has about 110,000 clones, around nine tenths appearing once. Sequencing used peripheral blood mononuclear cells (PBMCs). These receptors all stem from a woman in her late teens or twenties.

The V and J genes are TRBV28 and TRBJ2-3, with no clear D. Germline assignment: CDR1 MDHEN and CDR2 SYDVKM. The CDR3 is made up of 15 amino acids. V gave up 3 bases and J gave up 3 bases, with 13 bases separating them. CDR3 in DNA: TGTGCCAGCAGTTTTTTCTCAAGAGGTACAGATACGCAGTATTTT. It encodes CASSFFSRGTDTQYF.

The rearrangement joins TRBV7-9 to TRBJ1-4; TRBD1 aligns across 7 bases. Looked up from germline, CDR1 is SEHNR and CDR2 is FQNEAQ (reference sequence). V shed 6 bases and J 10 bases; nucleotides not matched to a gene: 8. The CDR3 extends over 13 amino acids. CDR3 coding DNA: TGTGCCAGCAGTCCTACTCAGGGGGGAAAACTGTTTTTT. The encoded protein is CASSPTQGGKLFF.